This is a list of T cell receptor beta chains from one sample in a study of T cells in Graves' hyperthyroidism and ophthalmopathy. TCRdb called the multiplex PCR reads again in MiXCR, with one record for every CDR3 protein. This table has approximately 600,000 distinct CDR3 sequences, 14% appearing once. Sample: blood. All receptors come from a woman under 30 with Graves' ophthalmopathy. CDR3s include the opening cysteine and the closing phenylalanine or tryptophan. The D gene is left open where the match is weak. Some rows mark clone size as missing; the rest say once, few, many or name a class of expanded clone.

TGTGCTAGTGGCACCCAGGGGGCTTCCCACGAGCAGTACTTC	CASGTQGASHEQYF	TRBD1	TRBV12-5	many	TRBJ2-7
TGTGCCAGCAGTTTAATCCAGGGCCAGGCCCAAGAGACCCAGTACTTC	CASSLIQGQAQETQYF	.	TRBV27	many	TRBJ2-5
TGTGCCACCAGCAGAGCACCGACAAAGAGAGGGAACACTGAAGCTTTCTTT	CATSRAPTKRGNTEAFF	.	TRBV15	.	TRBJ1-1
TGTGCCAGCAGTTTACCCCCCCCGACGAACACTGAAGCTTTCTTT	CASSLPPPTNTEAFF	.	TRBV27	many	TRBJ1-1
TGTGCCATCAGGCCGTATCAGAATTCACCCCTCCACTTT	CAIRPYQNSPLHF	.	TRBV10-3	.	TRBJ1-6
TGTGCCAGCAGTTGGGCAGGGGCGGGCGAGCAGTACTTC	CASSWAGAGEQYF	.	TRBV6-1	many	TRBJ2-7
TGTGCCAGCAGTCAAAACCGGGACCTGGGAGATACGCAGTATTTT	CASSQNRDLGDTQYF	.	TRBV7-3	few	TRBJ2-3
TGCAGTGCTAGCCAACCCGAGACAGGGGCCGAGCAGTACTTC	CSASQPETGAEQYF	TRBD1	TRBV20-1	.	TRBJ2-7
TGTGCCAGCACCCCGGTTACGGGGGTCACCCGAAGCTCTGGAAACACCATATATTTT	CASTPVTGVTRSSGNTIYF	.	TRBV28	few	TRBJ1-3
TGTGCCAGCAGTGAAGGGGTTATTGGGAGTCAGCCCCAGCATTTT	CASSEGVIGSQPQHF	.	TRBV6-1	many	TRBJ1-5
TGTGCCAGCAGTCCACTTGGGTCGGGTTCCTATAATTCACCCCTCCACTTT	CASSPLGSGSYNSPLHF	.	TRBV27	many	TRBJ1-6
TGTGCCAGCAGTTACTCTAGCGGGAGTAGGTCCTACAATGAGCAGTTCTTC	CASSYSSGSRSYNEQFF	TRBD2	TRBV6-6	few	TRBJ2-1
TGCAGCGTTTCCGGGAGGGCCGAAGGCACAGATACGCAGTATTTT	CSVSGRAEGTDTQYF	TRBD2	TRBV29-1	many	TRBJ2-3
TGTGCCAGCAGTTTTCCGGGAAAGAAAGGCTACACCTTC	CASSFPGKKGYTF	.	TRBV12-3/TRBV12-4	many	TRBJ1-2
TGCGCCAGCAGCCAATTCCTTTCAACGAACACTGAAGCTTTCTTT	CASSQFLSTNTEAFF	.	TRBV4-1	few	TRBJ1-1
TGTGCCAGCAGCCAAGACGGGACTAGCGGAAACACCGGGGAGCTGTTTTTT	CASSQDGTSGNTGELFF	TRBD2	TRBV11-3	.	TRBJ2-2
TGTGCCAGCAGATCGGGACAGAGGAGCTACACCTTC	CASRSGQRSYTF	TRBD1	TRBV6-1	few	TRBJ1-2
TGTGCCAGCAGGGTCGGAAGTAGCGGCACAGATACGCAGTATTTT	CASRVGSSGTDTQYF	.	TRBV6-1	many	TRBJ2-3
TGTGCCAGCAGTTACAGGAGGGGGGACTACGAGCAGTACTTC	CASSYRRGDYEQYF	.	TRBV6-2/TRBV6-3	few	TRBJ2-7
TGTGCCAGCAGCTCGGCAGGGACCCTAAATTACAATGAGCAGTTCTTC	CASSSAGTLNYNEQFF	.	TRBV5-4	.	TRBJ2-1
TGTGCCAGCAGCTTAGCCCGGGGACTAGCGCTACAAGAGACCCAGTACTTC	CASSLARGLALQETQYF	TRBD2	TRBV7-2	many	TRBJ2-5
TGTGCCAGTAGTACTCAACAGGGCCAAGAGATCCAGTACTTC	CASSTQQGQEIQYF	.	TRBV19	few	TRBJ2-5
TGTGCCACTAAGGAGCGGGAGGTACCCCGGGGCACCGGGGAGCTGTTTTTT	CATKEREVPRGTGELFF	TRBD2	TRBV15	few	TRBJ2-2
TGTGCCAGCACCCCGAGACCGCCAACCACCAGGATCCCAAATCAGCCCCAGCATTTT	CASTPRPPTTRIPNQPQHF	.	TRBV2	many	TRBJ1-5
TGTGCCACCAGTGACTGGGCCCCAGATACGCAGTATTTT	CATSDWAPDTQYF	.	TRBV24-1	.	TRBJ2-3
TGTGCCAGCAGTTTATACGAACAGCCCTACGAGCAGTACTTC	CASSLYEQPYEQYF	.	TRBV27	many	TRBJ2-7
TGTGCCAGCAGCCAAGAACAGGAGGCTTACGAGCAGTACTTC	CASSQEQEAYEQYF	.	TRBV4-2	.	TRBJ2-7
TGTGCCAGCACCCCCCCCGGGACAGAGAACACAGATACGCAGTATTTT	CASTPPGTENTDTQYF	TRBD1	TRBV28	.	TRBJ2-3
TGTGCCAGCAGCCAATTTCCCCCCCCCCGGGACTACCTTACAGATACGCAGTATTTT	CASSQFPPPRDYLTDTQYF	TRBD2	TRBV27	many	TRBJ2-3
TGTGCCAGCAGCCAATACAGGAACACTGAAGCTTTCTTT	CASSQYRNTEAFF	.	TRBV6-1	many	TRBJ1-1
TGCAGTGTAGAGGGACAGGGAGGCACCGGGGAGCTGTTTTTT	CSVEGQGGTGELFF	TRBD1	TRBV20-1	few	TRBJ2-2
TGTGCCAGCAGTCCTGGGACTAGCGGGAGAGGGGGCTCCTACGAGCAGTACTTC	CASSPGTSGRGGSYEQYF	TRBD2	TRBV28	many	TRBJ2-7
TGTGCCAGCAGGCCGATCGACAGGGGAGACGAAAAACTGTTTTTT	CASRPIDRGDEKLFF	TRBD1	TRBV28	many	TRBJ1-4
TGTGCCAGCAGGGACACCCGGGGCTCCGAGCAGTACTTC	CASRDTRGSEQYF	.	TRBV6-1	many	TRBJ2-7
TGTGCCAGCAGTTTGGGGGGAAGGGGCGTGTTCTACGAGCAGTACTTC	CASSLGGRGVFYEQYF	.	TRBV28	many	TRBJ2-7
TGTGCCATCAGCACAGGGGGCGGCGGCTATGGCTACACCTTC	CAISTGGGGYGYTF	TRBD1	TRBV10-3	few	TRBJ1-2
TGTGCCAGTAGTATGACGGGCGGCTCTGGGGCCAACGTCCTGACTTTC	CASSMTGGSGANVLTF	.	TRBV19	.	TRBJ2-6
TGTGCCATCAGTGAGGGGGGACAGGGGTCCTACGAGCAGTACTTC	CAISEGGQGSYEQYF	TRBD1	TRBV10-3	few	TRBJ2-7